Listed below are T cell receptor beta chains from one sample, sequenced in a study of pediatric ulcerative colitis. Sequenced by immunoSEQ multiplex PCR; TCRdb stores in-frame clones only, minus some. The sample holds roughly 64,000 clones, 85% to 90% seen once. The specimen was blood. All receptors derive from a boy aged 5-17 years with severe ulcerative colitis. CDR3s include the opening cysteine and the closing phenylalanine or tryptophan. The D gene is left open where the match is weak. Clone size appears in some rows only: once, few, many, or a class for an expanded clone.

.	TRBV11-1	.	TRBJ2-1	CASSPEVLGQFF	TGTGCCAGCAGCCCAGAAGTTTTGGGGCAGTTCTTC
.	TRBV10-3	.	TRBJ1-2	CAISESGDTEVGGYTF	TGTGCCATCAGTGAGTCTGGGGACACCGAAGTAGGCGGCTACACCTTC
.	TRBV30	.	TRBJ1-1	CAWRGSFF	TGTGCCTGGAGGGGCAGCTTCTTT
.	TRBV6-5	.	TRBJ2-3	CASSYGISGTDTQYF	TGTGCCAGCAGTTACGGTATTTCAGGCACAGATACGCAGTATTTT
.	TRBV7-9	.	TRBJ1-5	CASSFGGAGQPQHF	TGTGCCAGCAGCTTCGGGGGGGCTGGACAGCCCCAGCATTTT
.	TRBV19	TRBD2	TRBJ2-1	CASSTLAGGVNEQFF	TGTGCCAGTAGTACCCTAGCGGGAGGTGTCAATGAGCAGTTCTTC
.	TRBV6-4	TRBD2	TRBJ2-3	CASSAGGPTDTQYF	TGTGCCAGCAGTGCGGGAGGGCCCACAGATACGCAGTATTTT
.	TRBV30	.	TRBJ1-4	CAWSGSTNEKLFF	TGTGCCTGGTCAGGGTCAACTAATGAAAAACTGTTTTTT
.	TRBV6-1	TRBD1	TRBJ2-7	CASSGEGTGSLNEQYF	TGTGCCAGCAGTGGGGAGGGGACAGGGTCTCTGAACGAGCAGTACTTC
.	TRBV19	.	TRBJ2-7	CASSIASSYEQYF	TGTGCCAGTAGTATAGCCAGCTCCTACGAGCAGTACTTC
.	TRBV7-6	TRBD2	TRBJ2-5	CASSHRLAGVETQYF	TGTGCCAGCAGCCACCGCCTGGCGGGAGTAGAGACCCAGTACTTC
.	TRBV25-1	.	TRBJ1-6	CASSLARGTSPLHF	TGTGCCAGCAGTCTGGCCAGGGGTACTTCACCCCTCCACTTT
.	TRBV4-1	.	TRBJ2-3	CASSPGVAVSTDTQYF	TGCGCCAGCAGCCCGGGGGTAGCGGTGAGCACAGATACGCAGTATTTT
once	TRBV10-2	.	TRBJ2-7	CASRGGGYEQYF	TGCGCCAGCAGGGGGGGTGGCTACGAGCAGTACTTC
.	TRBV19	.	TRBJ2-1	CASRLGGANEQFF	TGTGCCAGTAGGTTAGGAGGGGCTAACGAGCAGTTCTTC
.	TRBV27	TRBD2	TRBJ2-3	CASSFTSGGTDTQYF	TGTGCCAGCAGTTTTACTAGCGGGGGCACAGATACGCAGTATTTT
once	TRBV7-8	.	TRBJ2-7	CASSERLTSYEQYF	TGTGCCAGCAGCGAAAGACTTACCTCCTACGAGCAGTACTTC
once	TRBV6-1	.	TRBJ1-3	CASSAGAPGNTIYF	TGTGCCAGCAGTGCTGGGGCACCAGGAAACACCATATATTTT
.	TRBV5-1	TRBD1	TRBJ1-1	CASSGGTVEAFF	TGCGCCAGCAGCGGGGGGACAGTCGAAGCTTTCTTT
.	TRBV6-5	.	TRBJ2-7	CASWSESSYEQYF	TGTGCCAGCTGGAGCGAAAGCTCCTACGAGCAGTACTTC
.	TRBV6-5	.	TRBJ2-1	CASTGVGSEQFF	TGTGCCAGTACGGGGGTGGGTAGCGAGCAGTTCTTC
.	TRBV10-3	TRBD1	TRBJ2-3	CAIKGAFSTDTQYF	TGTGCCATCAAGGGGGCTTTCTCCACAGATACGCAGTATTTT
.	TRBV27	TRBD1	TRBJ2-7	CASSLGGQPYEQYF	TGTGCCAGCAGTTTAGGGGGACAGCCCTACGAGCAGTACTTC
.	TRBV30	.	TRBJ2-5	CAWRFAKETQYF	TGTGCCTGGAGGTTTGCTAAAGAGACCCAGTACTTC
.	TRBV6-1	.	TRBJ2-7	CASSDRGTYEQYF	TGTGCCAGCAGTGATCGGGGAACATACGAGCAGTACTTC
few	TRBV29-1	TRBD2	TRBJ2-3	CSVAGTSGATDTQYF	TGCAGCGTCGCGGGGACTAGCGGAGCGACAGATACGCAGTATTTT
.	TRBV13	.	TRBJ1-3	CASIGRDSSGNTIYF	TGTGCCAGCATCGGCCGGGACTCCTCTGGAAACACCATATATTTT
.	TRBV4-2	TRBD1	TRBJ2-5	CASSQGTGKETQYF	TGTGCCAGCAGCCAGGGGACAGGGAAAGAGACCCAGTACTTC
.	TRBV9	TRBD1	TRBJ2-7	CASSGGQGEFHEQYF	TGTGCCAGCAGCGGGGGACAGGGCGAATTCCACGAGCAGTACTTC
.	TRBV27	.	TRBJ2-7	CASSLGATYEQYF	TGTGCCAGCAGTTTGGGGGCCACCTACGAGCAGTACTTC
.	TRBV18	TRBD1	TRBJ2-1	CASSPITGTGNEQFF	TGTGCCAGCTCACCAATCACAGGGACAGGCAATGAGCAGTTCTTC
.	TRBV7-2	TRBD2	TRBJ2-1	CASSLEGTTLYNEQFF	TGTGCCAGCAGCTTAGAGGGGACTACACTCTACAATGAGCAGTTCTTC
.	TRBV18	.	TRBJ2-7	CASSIGHPRDYEQYF	TGTGCCAGCTCAATCGGACACCCGAGAGACTACGAGCAGTACTTC
.	TRBV6-5	TRBD1	TRBJ2-7	CASRIDRAPTYEQYF	TGTGCCAGCAGAATCGACAGGGCCCCAACCTACGAGCAGTACTTC
once	TRBV27	.	TRBJ2-3	CASSLSGHRTDTQYF	TGTGCCAGCAGTTTAAGCGGACATAGAACAGATACGCAGTATTTT
.	TRBV6-4	.	TRBJ2-7	CPPVLWFYEQYF	TGTCCCCCTGTTCTATGGTTCTACGAGCAGTACTTC
.	TRBV4-1	TRBD2	TRBJ2-3	CASSQEAPSGRFTDTQYF	TGCGCCAGCAGCCAAGAAGCACCTAGCGGGAGATTCACAGATACGCAGTATTTT
.	TRBV6-1	TRBD2	TRBJ2-4	CASDEPGLEKNIQYF	TGTGCCAGCGATGAACCGGGACTAGAAAAAAACATTCAGTACTTC
.	TRBV19	.	TRBJ2-6	CASNTFYGSGANVLTF	TGTGCCAGTAATACCTTTTACGGCTCTGGGGCCAACGTCCTGACTTTC
.	TRBV6-6	.	TRBJ1-2	CASSYSTGSTNYGYTF	TGTGCCAGCAGTTACTCTACGGGCTCTACTAACTATGGCTACACCTTC
once	TRBV6-6	TRBD1	TRBJ2-7	CASSASGTGGSYEQYF	TGTGCCAGCAGCGCTAGCGGGACAGGGGGGTCCTACGAGCAGTACTTC
.	TRBV11-1	TRBD1	TRBJ1-1	CASSLTGVTEAFF	TGTGCCAGCAGCCTCACAGGGGTGACTGAAGCTTTCTTT
.	TRBV7-2	TRBD1	TRBJ2-5	CASSLATGYQETQYF	TGTGCCAGCAGCTTAGCGACAGGGTACCAAGAGACCCAGTACTTC
few	TRBV25-1	.	TRBJ1-3	CASRGTGNTIYF	TGTGCCAGCAGGGGGACGGGAAACACCATATATTTT